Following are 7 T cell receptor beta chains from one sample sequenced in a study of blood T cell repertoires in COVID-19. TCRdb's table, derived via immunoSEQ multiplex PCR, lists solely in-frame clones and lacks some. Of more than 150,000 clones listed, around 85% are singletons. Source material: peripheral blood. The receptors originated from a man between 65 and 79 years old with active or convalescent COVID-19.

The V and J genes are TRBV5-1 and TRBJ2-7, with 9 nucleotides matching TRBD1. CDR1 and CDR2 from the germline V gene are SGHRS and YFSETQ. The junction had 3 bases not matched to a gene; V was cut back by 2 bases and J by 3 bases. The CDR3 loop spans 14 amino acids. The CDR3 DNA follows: TGCGCCAGCAGCTTCTCGACAGGGGGCTACGAGCAGTACTTC. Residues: CASSFSTGGYEQYF.

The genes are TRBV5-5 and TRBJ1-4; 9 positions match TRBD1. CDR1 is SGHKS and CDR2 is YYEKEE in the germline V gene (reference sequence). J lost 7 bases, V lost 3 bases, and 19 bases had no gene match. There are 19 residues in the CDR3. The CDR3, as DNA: TGTGCCAGCAGCTCGGGAGCGTCCCGGGACAGGGACGGGGGTGAAAAACTGTTTTTT. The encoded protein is CASSSGASRDRDGGEKLFF. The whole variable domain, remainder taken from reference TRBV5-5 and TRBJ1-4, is DAGVTQSPTHLIKTRGQQVTLRCSPISGHKSVSWYQQVLGQGPQFIFQYYEKEERGRGNFPDRFSARQFPNYSSELNVNALLLGDSALYLCASSSGASRDRDGGEKLFFGSGTQLSVL.

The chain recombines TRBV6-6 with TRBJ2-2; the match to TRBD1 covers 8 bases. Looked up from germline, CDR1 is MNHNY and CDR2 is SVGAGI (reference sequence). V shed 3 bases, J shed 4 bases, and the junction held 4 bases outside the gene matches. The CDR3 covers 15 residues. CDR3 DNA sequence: TGTGCCAGCAGTTATAACAGGGGGGCCACCGGGGAGCTGTTTTTT. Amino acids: CASSYNRGATGELFF.

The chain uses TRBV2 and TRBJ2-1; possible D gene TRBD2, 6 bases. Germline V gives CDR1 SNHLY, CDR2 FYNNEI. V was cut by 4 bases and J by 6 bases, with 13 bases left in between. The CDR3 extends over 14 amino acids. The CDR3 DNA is TGTGCCAGCAGTGCTGATAGGACTACCAATGAGCAGTTCTTC. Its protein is CASSADRTTNEQFF.

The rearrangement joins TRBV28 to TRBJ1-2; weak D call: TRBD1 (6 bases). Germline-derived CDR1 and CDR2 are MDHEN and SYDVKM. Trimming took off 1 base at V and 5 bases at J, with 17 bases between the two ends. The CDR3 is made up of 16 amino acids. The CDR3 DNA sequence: TGTGCCAGCAGTTTATTGGTGCCGGACAGCTTGTATGGCTACACCTTC. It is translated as CASSLLVPDSLYGYTF.

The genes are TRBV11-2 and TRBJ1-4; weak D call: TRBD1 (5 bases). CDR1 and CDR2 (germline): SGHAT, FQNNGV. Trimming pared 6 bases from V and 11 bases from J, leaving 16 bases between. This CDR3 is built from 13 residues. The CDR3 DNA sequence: TGTGCCAGCAGTTCTACGTCAGGGATTAAACTGTTTTTT. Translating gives CASSSTSGIKLFF.

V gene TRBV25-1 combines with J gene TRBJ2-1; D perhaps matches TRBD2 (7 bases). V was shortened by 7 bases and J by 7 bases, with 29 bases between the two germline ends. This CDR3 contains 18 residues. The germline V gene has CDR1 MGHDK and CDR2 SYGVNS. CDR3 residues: CASNRGGLAAPTSNEQFF. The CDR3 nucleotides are TGTGCCAGCAACCGAGGGGGGCTAGCGGCACCTACTTCGAATGAGCAGTTCTTC.